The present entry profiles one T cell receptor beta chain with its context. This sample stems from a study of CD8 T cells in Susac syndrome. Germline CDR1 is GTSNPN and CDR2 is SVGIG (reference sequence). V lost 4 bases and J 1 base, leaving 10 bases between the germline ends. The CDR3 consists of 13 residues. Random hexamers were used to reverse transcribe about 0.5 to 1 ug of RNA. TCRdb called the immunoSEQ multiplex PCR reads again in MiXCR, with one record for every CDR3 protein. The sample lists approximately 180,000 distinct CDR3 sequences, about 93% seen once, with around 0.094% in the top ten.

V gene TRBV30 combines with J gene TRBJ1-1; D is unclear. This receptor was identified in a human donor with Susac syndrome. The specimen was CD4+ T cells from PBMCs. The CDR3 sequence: CAWTTQTNTEAFF. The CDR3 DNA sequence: TGTGCCTGGACGACCCAGACGAACACTGAAGCTTTCTTT.